The 16 T cell receptor beta chains given below trace back to one sample, sequenced in a study of T cells in Graves' hyperthyroidism and ophthalmopathy. Amplification yielded TCR beta CDR3 regions, with RNA transcripts as the source. During a first-round RT-PCR of the TCR CDR3, the HTBI primer set was used. TCRdb re-called the multiplex PCR reads with MiXCR, one entry per CDR3 protein. The repertoire includes 350,000 to 400,000 distinct CDR3 sequences, 15% of them detected once, and approximately 29% sits in the top ten. Input material: blood. These receptors came from a woman between 25 and 40 years old with Graves' hyperthyroidism.

Ten or more counts support this clonotype. CDR3 in DNA: TGTGCCAGCAGTGAAGGCAGGGGCCTCGTTGGCTACACCTTC. Protein sequence: CASSEGRGLVGYTF. The J gene is TRBJ1-2, the V gene TRBV2; tentatively, D is TRBD1 (6 bases). The CDR3 sequence is 14 residues long. Germline V lookup: CDR1 SNHLY, CDR2 FYNNEI. V lost 1 base and J 7 bases, leaving 13 bases between the germline ends.

This clonotype showed up many times. This chain joins TRBV4-1 and TRBJ1-1, with TRBD1 as a possible D gene (6 bases). CDR3 length: 14 amino acids. Germline V CDR1 and CDR2: MGHRA, YSYEKL. The V end lost 1 base, the J end lost 3 bases, and 9 bases lay between the germline ends. CDR3 loop: CASSQGAGDTEAFF. The CDR3 nucleotides read TGCGCCAGCAGCCAAGGGGCAGGGGACACTGAAGCTTTCTTT.

This chain links TRBV20-1 with TRBJ2-7, with D hard to call. This CDR3 contains 13 residues. The V end lost 6 bases, the J end lost 2 bases, and 14 bases lay between the germline ends. Germline lookup yields CDR1 DFQATT and CDR2 SNEGSKA (reference sequence). The CDR3 coding sequence is TGCAGTGCCCGCCGCGGCACCACCTACGAGCAGTACTTC. It codes for CSARRGTTYEQYF.

This clonotype was recorded at least ten times. The V and J genes are TRBV27 and TRBJ2-7; TRBD1 or TRBD2 may be the D gene (5 bases each). V lost 6 bases and J 3 bases, leaving 18 bases between the germline ends. Germline CDR1 reads MNHEY; CDR2 reads SMNVEV (reference sequence). CDR3 length equals 15 residues. DNA for the CDR3: TGTGCCAGCAGCCGTGGGACGACGACTTTCTACGAGCAGTACTTC. Translation gives CASSRGTTTFYEQYF.

The rearrangement joins TRBV2 to TRBJ1-2, with unresolved D. Trimming left V 1 base short and J 9 bases short, with 15 bases between. The CDR3 length is 14 residues. The germline V gene encodes CDR1 SNHLY and CDR2 FYNNEI. CDR3 residues: CASSEGPGLQRYTF. The DNA of the CDR3 is TGTGCCAGCAGTGAAGGCCCCGGTCTTCAACGCTACACCTTC.

The sample holds many counts of this clonotype. V usage is TRBV24-1 and J usage is TRBJ2-2; 9 bases align to TRBD1. CDR3 length: 16 amino acids. Looked up from germline, CDR1 is KGHDR and CDR2 is SFDVKD. The ends lost 4 bases at V and 5 bases at J; junction bases unmatched: 7. Here the CDR3 DNA reads TGTGCCACCAGTGACCAGGGGGACAGGGTAACCGGGGAGCTGTTTTTT. Its translation is CATSDQGDRVTGELFF.

Only a few counts were recorded for this clonotype. The J gene is TRBJ2-1, the V gene TRBV24-1; tentative D call: TRBD2 (5 bases). The V end lost 3 bases, the J end lost 6 bases, and 11 bases lay between the germline ends. Germline V gene sequence: CDR1 KGHDR, CDR2 SFDVKD. The CDR3 is 14 amino acids. CDR3 sequence: CATSDPNTSNEQFF. The CDR3 nucleotides are TGTGCCACCAGTGATCCAAACACTAGCAATGAGCAGTTCTTC.

This clonotype showed up just a few times. V usage is TRBV12-3 or TRBV12-4 and J usage is TRBJ2-3, with 9 bases aligning to TRBD1. This CDR3 has 15 amino acids. V trimming: 3 bases; J trimming: 1 base; junction bases outside the gene matches: 2. The CDR3 DNA sequence: TGTGCCAGCAGTTTTCGGACAGGGGGCACAGATACGCAGTATTTT. Translation: CASSFRTGGTDTQYF.

This clonotype has just a few counts. V usage is TRBV30 and J usage is TRBJ1-2, with 10 bases aligning to TRBD1. Germline assignment: CDR1 GTSNPN and CDR2 SVGIG (reference sequence). Germline trimming cut 4 bases from V and 8 bases from J; bases unmatched to any gene: 4. This CDR3 has 12 residues. CDR3 amino acids: CAWTDRGKGYTF. CDR3 sequence (DNA): TGTGCCTGGACGGACAGGGGGAAAGGCTACACCTTC.

The V gene is TRBV20-1, the J gene TRBJ1-2, with D possibly being TRBD1 (5 bases). The germline V gene has CDR1 DFQATT and CDR2 SNEGSKA (reference sequence). The CDR3 spans 13 residues. V lost 6 bases to trimming and J lost 6 bases, with 17 bases between them. CDR3 in DNA: TGCAGTGCCCCCCTAGAGGGGTGGGATGGCTACACCTTC. Its translation: CSAPLEGWDGYTF.

This sequence joins TRBV11-2 and TRBJ1-6; D is unclear. The CDR3 totals 17 residues. The ends were cut back, 5 bases at V and 0 bases at J, with 14 bases in the middle. From germline, CDR1 is SGHAT and CDR2 FQNNGV. CDR3 amino acids: CASSRRHPSSYNSPLHF. The CDR3, as DNA: TGTGCCAGCAGCAGACGACACCCTAGCTCCTATAATTCACCCCTCCACTTT.

The chain couples TRBV19 to TRBJ2-1; TRBD2 matches at 10 bases. The CDR3 runs 17 residues. CDR1 and CDR2 from the germline V gene are LNHDA and SQIVND (reference sequence). V lost 0 bases and J lost 6; bases outside the gene matches: 8. The CDR3 region is CASSIDGTSARVNEQFF. Written as DNA, the CDR3 is TGTGCCAGTAGTATAGATGGGACTAGCGCCCGAGTCAATGAGCAGTTCTTC. Full variable domain (remainder filled in from reference TRBV19 and TRBJ2-1): DGGITQSPKYLFRKEGQNVTLSCEQNLNHDAMYWYRQDPGQGLRLIYYSQIVNDFQKGDIAEGYSVSREKKESFPLTVTSAQKNPTAFYLCASSIDGTSARVNEQFFGPGTRLTVL.

J is TRBJ1-6 and V is TRBV6-1; no definite D call. In germline, CDR1 is MNHNS, CDR2 SASEGT. Trimming took 3 bases from V and 4 from J, leaving 13 bases between them. The CDR3 length is 16 residues. DNA for the CDR3: TGTGCCAGCAGTGAGATGCAAACGCCTTATAATTCACCCCTCCACTTT. Protein product: CASSEMQTPYNSPLHF.

This clonotype was counted at least ten times. The genes are TRBV20-1 and TRBJ2-7; no reliable D call. The length of the CDR3 is 14 residues. With 0 bases removed from V and 3 bases from J, the gap between germline ends came to 12 bases. The V gene's germline CDR1 is DFQATT and CDR2 SNEGSKA (reference sequence). The CDR3: CSARDREKVYEQYF. In nucleotides, the CDR3 is TGCAGTGCTAGAGATAGAGAAAAGGTCTACGAGCAGTACTTC.

This CDR3 reads CASSQEGTGGYEQYF. The CDR3 DNA reads as TGTGCCAGCAGCCAAGAGGGGACAGGGGGCTACGAGCAGTACTTC. The chain is built from TRBV4-2 and TRBJ2-7; TRBD1 matches 11 bases. V lost 0 bases to trimming and J lost 3 bases; unmatched junction nucleotides: 1. Germline V gene lookup returns CDR1 LGHNA and CDR2 YNFKEQ. The CDR3 consists of 15 residues.

The chain is built from TRBV19 and TRBJ2-1, with 12 bases identical to TRBD2. The CDR3 covers 16 residues. Germline V gene sequence: CDR1 LNHDA, CDR2 SQIVND (reference sequence). After removal of 6 bases from V and 0 bases from J, the junction contained 3 bases not matched to a gene. In DNA, the CDR3 is TGTGCCAGTAGGACGACTAGCGGGAGCTCCTACAATGAGCAGTTCTTC. Translated: CASRTTSGSSYNEQFF.